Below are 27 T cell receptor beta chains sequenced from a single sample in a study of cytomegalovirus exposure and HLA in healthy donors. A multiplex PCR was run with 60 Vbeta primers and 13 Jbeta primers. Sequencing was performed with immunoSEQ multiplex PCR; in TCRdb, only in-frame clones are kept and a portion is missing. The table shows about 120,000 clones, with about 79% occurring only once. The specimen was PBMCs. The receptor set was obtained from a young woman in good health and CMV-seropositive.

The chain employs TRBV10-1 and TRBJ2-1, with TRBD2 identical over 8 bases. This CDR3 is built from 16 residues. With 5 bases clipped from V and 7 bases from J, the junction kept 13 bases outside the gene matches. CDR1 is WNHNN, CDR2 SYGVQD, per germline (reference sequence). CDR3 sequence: CASSPSGSLRGNEQFF. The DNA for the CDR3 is TGCGCCAGCAGTCCTAGCGGGTCCCTTAGGGGAAATGAGCAGTTCTTC.

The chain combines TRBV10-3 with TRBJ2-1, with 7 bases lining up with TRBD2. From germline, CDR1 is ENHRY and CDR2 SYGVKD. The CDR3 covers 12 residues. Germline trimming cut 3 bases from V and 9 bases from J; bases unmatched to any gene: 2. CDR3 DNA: TGTGCCATCAGTGAATCGGGAGGTGAGCAGTTCTTC. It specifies CAISESGGEQFF.

CDR3 DNA: TGTGCCAGCTCCTCGAGGACAGGCCCTTACTCTGGGGCCAACGTCCTGACTTTC. It is translated as CASSSRTGPYSGANVLTF. The V and J genes are TRBV7-8 and TRBJ2-6; 7 nucleotides agree with TRBD1. V dropped 8 bases and J dropped 0; count of bases not matched to a gene: 13. The CDR3 totals 18 residues. CDR1 is SGHVS and CDR2 is FQNEAQ in the germline V gene. The whole variable domain, remainder taken from reference TRBV7-8 and TRBJ2-6, is GAGVSQSPRYKVAKRGQDVALRCDPISGHVSLFWYQQALGQGPEFLTYFQNEAQLDKSGLPSDRFFAERPEGSVSTLKIQRTQQEDSAVYLCASSSRTGPYSGANVLTFGAGSRLTVL.

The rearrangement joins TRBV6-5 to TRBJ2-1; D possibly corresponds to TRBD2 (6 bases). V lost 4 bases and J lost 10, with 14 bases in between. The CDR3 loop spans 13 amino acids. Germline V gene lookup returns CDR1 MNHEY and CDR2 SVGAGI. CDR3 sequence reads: CASSSRLEGEQFF. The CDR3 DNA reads TGTGCCAGCAGTTCCCGACTAGAGGGCGAGCAGTTCTTC.

The CDR3 nucleotides are TGTGCCAGCAGCTCGAGGGGAGCGACAGGGGTGGGAACTGAAGCTTTCTTT. It yields the protein CASSSRGATGVGTEAFF. J is TRBJ1-1 and V is TRBV11-2; 8 bases fit TRBD1. From germline, CDR1 is SGHAT and CDR2 FQNNGV. J lost 5 bases, V lost 4 bases, and 15 bases had no gene match. There are 17 residues in the CDR3.

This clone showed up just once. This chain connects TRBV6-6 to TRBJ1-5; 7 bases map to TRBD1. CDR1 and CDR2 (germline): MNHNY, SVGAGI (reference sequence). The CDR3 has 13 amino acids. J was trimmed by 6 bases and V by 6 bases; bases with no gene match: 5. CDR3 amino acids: CASSGTVGQPQHF. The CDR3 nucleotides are TGTGCCAGCAGCGGGACAGTGGGTCAGCCCCAGCATTTT.

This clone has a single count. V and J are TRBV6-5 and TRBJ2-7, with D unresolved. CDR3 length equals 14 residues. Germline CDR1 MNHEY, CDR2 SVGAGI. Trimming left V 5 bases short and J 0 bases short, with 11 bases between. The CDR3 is CASSLLSRSYEQYF. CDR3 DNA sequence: TGTGCCAGCAGTCTCCTTTCTCGCTCCTACGAGCAGTACTTC.

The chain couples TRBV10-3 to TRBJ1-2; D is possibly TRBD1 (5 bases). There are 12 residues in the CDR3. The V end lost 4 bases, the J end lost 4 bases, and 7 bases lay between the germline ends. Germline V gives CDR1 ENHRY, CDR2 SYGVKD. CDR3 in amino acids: CAISGGPYGYTF. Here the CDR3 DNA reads TGTGCCATCAGTGGGGGCCCCTATGGCTACACCTTC.

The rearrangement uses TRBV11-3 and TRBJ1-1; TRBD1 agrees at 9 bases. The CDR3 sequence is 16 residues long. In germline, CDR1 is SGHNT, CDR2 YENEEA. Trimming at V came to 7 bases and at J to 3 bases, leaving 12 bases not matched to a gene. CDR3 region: CASTPPGQGSYTEAFF. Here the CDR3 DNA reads TGTGCCAGCACCCCCCCCGGACAGGGGAGTTACACTGAAGCTTTCTTT. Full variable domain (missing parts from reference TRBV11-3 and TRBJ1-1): EAGVVQSPRYKIIEKKQPVAFWCNPISGHNTLYWYLQNLGQGPELLIRYENEEAVDDSQLPKDRFSAERLKGVDSTLKIQPAELGDSAVYLCASTPPGQGSYTEAFFGQGTRLTVV.

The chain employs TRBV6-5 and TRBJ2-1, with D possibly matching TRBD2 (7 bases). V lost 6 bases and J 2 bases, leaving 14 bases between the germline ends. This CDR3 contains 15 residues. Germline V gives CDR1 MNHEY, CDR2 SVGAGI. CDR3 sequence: CASSLGGAPYNEQFF. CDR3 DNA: TGTGCCAGCAGCCTAGGGGGGGCCCCCTACAATGAGCAGTTCTTC.

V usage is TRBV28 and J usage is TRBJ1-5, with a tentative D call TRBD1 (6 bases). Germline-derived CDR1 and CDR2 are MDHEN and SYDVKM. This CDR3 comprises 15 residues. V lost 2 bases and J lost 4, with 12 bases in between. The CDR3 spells CASSLLRDTNQPQHF. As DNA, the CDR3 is TGTGCCAGCAGTTTACTGAGGGACACGAATCAGCCCCAGCATTTT.

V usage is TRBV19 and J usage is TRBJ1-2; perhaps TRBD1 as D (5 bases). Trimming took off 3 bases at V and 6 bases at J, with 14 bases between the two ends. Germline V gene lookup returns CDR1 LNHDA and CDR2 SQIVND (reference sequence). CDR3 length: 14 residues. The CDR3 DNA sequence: TGTGCCAGTAGTATCAGTCAGGGTAGTGATGGCTACACCTTC. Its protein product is CASSISQGSDGYTF.

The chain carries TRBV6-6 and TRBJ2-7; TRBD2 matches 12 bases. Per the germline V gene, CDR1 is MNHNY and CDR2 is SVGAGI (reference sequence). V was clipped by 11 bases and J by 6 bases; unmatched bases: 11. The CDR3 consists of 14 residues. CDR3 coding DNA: TGTGCCGCGATGACTAGCGGGAGATATCGCGAGCAGTACTTC. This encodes CAAMTSGRYREQYF.

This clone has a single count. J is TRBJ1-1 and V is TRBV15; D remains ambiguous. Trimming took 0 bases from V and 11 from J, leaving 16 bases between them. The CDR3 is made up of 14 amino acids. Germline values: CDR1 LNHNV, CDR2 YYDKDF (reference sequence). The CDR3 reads CATSREDGIWEAFF. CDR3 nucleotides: TGTGCCACCAGCAGAGAAGATGGGATCTGGGAGGCTTTCTTT. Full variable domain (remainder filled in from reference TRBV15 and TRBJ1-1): DAMVIQNPRYQVTQFGKPVTLSCSQTLNHNVMYWYQQKSSQAPKLLFHYYDKDFNNEADTPDNFQSRRPNTSFCFLDIRSPGLGDTAMYLCATSREDGIWEAFFGQGTRLTVV.

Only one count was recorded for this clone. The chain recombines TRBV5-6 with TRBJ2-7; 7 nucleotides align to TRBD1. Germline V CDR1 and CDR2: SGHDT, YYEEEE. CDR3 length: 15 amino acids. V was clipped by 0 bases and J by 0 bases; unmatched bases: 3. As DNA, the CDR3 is TGTGCCAGCAGCTTGGAACAGGGGAGCTCCTACGAGCAGTACTTC. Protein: CASSLEQGSSYEQYF.

The CDR3 DNA is TGTGCCAGCAGCCCCGTAATTGCGGGGCAAGAGACCCAGTACTTC. As protein: CASSPVIAGQETQYF. The rearrangement joins TRBV5-4 to TRBJ2-5; D perhaps matches TRBD2 (6 bases). V was trimmed by 4 bases and J by 2 bases, leaving 15 bases between them. The CDR3 is made up of 15 amino acids. CDR1 SGHNT and CDR2 YYREEE come from the germline V gene (reference sequence).

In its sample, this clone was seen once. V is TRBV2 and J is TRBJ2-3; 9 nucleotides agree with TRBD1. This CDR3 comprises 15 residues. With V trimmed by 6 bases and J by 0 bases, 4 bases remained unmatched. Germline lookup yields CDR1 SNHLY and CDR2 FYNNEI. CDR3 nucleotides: TGTGCCAGCAGGACGGGACAGGGCAGCACAGATACGCAGTATTTT. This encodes CASRTGQGSTDTQYF.

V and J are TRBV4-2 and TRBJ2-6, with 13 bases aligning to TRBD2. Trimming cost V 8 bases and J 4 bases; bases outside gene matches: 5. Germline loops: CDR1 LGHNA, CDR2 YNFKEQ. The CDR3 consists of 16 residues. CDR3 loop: CASGGLAGRGANVLTF. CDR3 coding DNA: TGTGCCAGCGGGGGACTAGCGGGAAGGGGGGCCAACGTCCTGACTTTC.

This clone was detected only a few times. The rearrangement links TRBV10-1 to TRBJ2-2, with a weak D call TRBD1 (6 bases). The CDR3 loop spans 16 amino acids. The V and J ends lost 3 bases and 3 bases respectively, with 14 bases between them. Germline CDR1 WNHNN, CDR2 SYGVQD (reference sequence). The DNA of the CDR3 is TGCGCCAGCAGTGATCGGACAGCCCAGTACACCGGGGAGCTGTTTTTT. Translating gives CASSDRTAQYTGELFF.

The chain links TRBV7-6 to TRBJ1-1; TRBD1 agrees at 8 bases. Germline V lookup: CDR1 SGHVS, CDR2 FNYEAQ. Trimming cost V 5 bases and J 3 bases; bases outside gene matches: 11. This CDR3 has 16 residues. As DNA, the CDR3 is TGTGCCAGCAGCCTCTCACCAGGGGGCCGGGACACTGAAGCTTTCTTT. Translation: CASSLSPGGRDTEAFF. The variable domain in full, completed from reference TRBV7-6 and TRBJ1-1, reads GAGVSQSPRYKVTKRGQDVALRCDPISGHVSLYWYRQALGQGPEFLTYFNYEAQQDKSGLPNDRFSAERPEGSISTLTIQRTEQRDSAMYRCASSLSPGGRDTEAFFGQGTRLTVV.

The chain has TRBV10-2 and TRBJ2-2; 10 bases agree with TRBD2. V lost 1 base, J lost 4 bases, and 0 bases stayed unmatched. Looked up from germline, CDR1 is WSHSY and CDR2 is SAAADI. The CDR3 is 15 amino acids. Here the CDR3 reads CASSELAGGTGELFF. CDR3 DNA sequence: TGCGCCAGCAGTGAGTTAGCGGGAGGCACCGGGGAGCTGTTTTTT.

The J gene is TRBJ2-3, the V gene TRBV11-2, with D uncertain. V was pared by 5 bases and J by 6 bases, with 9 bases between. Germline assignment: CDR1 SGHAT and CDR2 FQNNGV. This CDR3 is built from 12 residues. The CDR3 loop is CASSALRDTQYF. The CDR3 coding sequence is TGTGCCAGCAGCGCACTTCGCGATACGCAGTATTTT.

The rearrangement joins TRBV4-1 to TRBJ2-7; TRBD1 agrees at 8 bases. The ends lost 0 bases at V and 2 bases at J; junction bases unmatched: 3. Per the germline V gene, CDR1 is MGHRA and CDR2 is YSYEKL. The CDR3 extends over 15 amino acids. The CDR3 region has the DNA TGCGCCAGCAGCCAAGAGGACAGGGCTGCCTACGAGCAGTACTTC. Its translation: CASSQEDRAAYEQYF.

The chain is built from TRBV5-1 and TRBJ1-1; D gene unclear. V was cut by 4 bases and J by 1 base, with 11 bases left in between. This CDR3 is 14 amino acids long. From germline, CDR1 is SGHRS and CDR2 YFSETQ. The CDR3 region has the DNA TGCGCCAGCAGCCCGTTTGGGAGGAACACTGAAGCTTTCTTT. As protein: CASSPFGRNTEAFF.

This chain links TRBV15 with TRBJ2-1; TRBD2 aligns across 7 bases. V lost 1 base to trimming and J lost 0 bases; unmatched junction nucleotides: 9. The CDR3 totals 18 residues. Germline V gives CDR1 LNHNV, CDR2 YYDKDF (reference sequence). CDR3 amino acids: CATSRGFLAEASYNEQFF. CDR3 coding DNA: TGTGCCACCAGCAGAGGGTTCCTAGCGGAAGCCTCCTACAATGAGCAGTTCTTC.

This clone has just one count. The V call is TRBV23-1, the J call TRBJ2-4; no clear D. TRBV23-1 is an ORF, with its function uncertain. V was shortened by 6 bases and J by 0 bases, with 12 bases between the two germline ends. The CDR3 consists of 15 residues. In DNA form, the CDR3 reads TGCGCCAGCAGGGTGAGGAGCCTAGCCAAAAACATTCAGTACTTC. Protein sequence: CASRVRSLAKNIQYF.

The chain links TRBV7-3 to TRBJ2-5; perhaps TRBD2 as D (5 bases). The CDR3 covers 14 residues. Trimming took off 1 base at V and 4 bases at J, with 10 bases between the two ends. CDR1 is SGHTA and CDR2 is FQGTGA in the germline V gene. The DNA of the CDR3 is TGTGCCAGCAGCTTAAATTCGGGATTAGAGACCCAGTACTTC. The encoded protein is CASSLNSGLETQYF.